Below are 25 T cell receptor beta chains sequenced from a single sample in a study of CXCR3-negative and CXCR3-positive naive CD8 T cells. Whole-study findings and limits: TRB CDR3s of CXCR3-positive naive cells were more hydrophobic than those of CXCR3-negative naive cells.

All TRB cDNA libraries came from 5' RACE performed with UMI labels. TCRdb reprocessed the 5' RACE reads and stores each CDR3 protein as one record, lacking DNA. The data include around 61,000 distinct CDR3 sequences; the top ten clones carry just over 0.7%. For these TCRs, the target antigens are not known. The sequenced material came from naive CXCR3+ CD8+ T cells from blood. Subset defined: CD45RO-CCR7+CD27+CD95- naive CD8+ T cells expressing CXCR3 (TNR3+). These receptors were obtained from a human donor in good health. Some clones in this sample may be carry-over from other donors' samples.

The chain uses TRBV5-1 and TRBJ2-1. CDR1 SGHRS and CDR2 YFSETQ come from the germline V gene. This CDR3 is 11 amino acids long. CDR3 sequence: CASSFSDEPFF.

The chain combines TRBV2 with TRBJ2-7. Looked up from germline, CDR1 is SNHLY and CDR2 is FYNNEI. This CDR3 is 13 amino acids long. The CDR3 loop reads CASTIYRLFEQYF.

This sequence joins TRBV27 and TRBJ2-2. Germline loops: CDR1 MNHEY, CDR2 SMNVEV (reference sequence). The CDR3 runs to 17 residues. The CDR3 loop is CASSLWVNSAYTGELFF.

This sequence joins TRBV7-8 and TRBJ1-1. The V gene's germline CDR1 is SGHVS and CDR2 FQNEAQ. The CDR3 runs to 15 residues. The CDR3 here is CASSLSSSTNTEAFF.

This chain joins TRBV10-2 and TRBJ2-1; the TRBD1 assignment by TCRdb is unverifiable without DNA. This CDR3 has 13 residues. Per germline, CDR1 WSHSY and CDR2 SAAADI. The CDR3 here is CATARGFYNEQFF.

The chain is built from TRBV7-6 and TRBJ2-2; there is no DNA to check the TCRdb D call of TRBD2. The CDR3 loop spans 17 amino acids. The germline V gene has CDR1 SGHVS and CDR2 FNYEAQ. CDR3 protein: CASSPRGADENTGELFF.

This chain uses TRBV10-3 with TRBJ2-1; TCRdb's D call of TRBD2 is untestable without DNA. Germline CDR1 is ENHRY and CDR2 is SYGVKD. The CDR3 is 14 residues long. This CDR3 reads CAISTSGGVNEQFF.

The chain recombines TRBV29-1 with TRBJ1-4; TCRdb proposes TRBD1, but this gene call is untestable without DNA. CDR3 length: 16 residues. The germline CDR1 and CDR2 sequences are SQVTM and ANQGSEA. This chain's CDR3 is CSVEDDRGSTNEKLFF.

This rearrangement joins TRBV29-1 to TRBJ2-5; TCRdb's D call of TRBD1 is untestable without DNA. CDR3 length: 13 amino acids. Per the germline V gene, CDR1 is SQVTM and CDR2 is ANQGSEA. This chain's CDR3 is CSVLQGIGETQYF.

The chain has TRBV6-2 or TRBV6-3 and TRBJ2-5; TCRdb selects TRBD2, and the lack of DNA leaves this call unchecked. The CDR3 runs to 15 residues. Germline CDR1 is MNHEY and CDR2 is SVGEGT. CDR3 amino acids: CASKRPPGLQETQYF.

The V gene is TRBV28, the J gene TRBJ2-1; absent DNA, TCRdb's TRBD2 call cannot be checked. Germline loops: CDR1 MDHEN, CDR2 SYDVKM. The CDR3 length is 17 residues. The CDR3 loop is CASSPKSGQSSYNEQFF.

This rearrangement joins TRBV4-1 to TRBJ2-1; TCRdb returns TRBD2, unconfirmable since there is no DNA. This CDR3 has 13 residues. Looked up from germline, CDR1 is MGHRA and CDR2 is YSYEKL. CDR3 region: CASLGDFGNEQFF.

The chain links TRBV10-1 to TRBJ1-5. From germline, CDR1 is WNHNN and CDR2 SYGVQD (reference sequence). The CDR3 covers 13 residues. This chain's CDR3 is CASRREPEQPQHF.

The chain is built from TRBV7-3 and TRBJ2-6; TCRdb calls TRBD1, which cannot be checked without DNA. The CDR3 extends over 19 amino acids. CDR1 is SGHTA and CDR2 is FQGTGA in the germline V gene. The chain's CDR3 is CASSSMTGGDLAGANVLTF.

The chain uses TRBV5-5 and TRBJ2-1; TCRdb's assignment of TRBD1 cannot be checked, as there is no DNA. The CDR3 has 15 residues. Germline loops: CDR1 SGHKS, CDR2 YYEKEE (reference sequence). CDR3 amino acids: CASSLGTGKYNEQFF.

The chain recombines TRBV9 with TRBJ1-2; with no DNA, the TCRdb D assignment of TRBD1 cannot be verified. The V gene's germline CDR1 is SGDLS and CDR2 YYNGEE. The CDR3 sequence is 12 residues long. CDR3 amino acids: CASSGQGEGYTF.

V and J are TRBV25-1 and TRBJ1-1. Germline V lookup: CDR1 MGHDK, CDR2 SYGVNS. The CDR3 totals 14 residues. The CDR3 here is CASSEGLGNTEAFF. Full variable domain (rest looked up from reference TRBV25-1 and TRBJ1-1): EADIYQTPRYLVIGTGKKITLECSQTMGHDKMYWYQQDPGMELHLIHYSYGVNSTEKGDLSSESTVSRIRTEHFPLTLESARPSHTSQYLCASSEGLGNTEAFFGQGTRLTVV.

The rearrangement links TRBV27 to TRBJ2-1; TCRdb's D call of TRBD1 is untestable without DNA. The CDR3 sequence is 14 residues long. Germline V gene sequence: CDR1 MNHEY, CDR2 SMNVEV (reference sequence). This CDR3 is CASSWAGVGYEQFF.

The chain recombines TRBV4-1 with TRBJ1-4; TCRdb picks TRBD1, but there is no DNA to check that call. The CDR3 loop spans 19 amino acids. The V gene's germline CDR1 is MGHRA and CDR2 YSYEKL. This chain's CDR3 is CASSQDPQGGGATNEKLFF.

The CDR3 here is CASSGQYRYTF. The chain employs TRBV9 and TRBJ1-2; with no DNA, the TCRdb D assignment of TRBD1 cannot be verified. From germline, CDR1 is SGDLS and CDR2 YYNGEE. This CDR3 has 11 residues.

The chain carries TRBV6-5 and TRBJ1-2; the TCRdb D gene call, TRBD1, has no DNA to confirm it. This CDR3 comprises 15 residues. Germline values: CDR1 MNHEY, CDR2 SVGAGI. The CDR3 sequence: CASSYSNGAAYGYTF.

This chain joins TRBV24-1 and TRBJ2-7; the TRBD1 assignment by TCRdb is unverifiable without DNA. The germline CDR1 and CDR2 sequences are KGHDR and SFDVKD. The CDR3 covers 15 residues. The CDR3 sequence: CATSDAPGQGDEQYF.

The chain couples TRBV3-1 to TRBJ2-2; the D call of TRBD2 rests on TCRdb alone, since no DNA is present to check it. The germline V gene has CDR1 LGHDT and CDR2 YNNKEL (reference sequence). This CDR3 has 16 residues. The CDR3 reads CASSRVAGENTGELFF. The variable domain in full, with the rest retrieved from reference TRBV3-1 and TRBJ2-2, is DTAVSQTPKYLVTQMGNDKSIKCEQNLGHDTMYWYKQDSKKFLKIMFSYNNKELIINETVPNRFSPKSPDKAHLNLHINSLELGDSAVYFCASSRVAGENTGELFFGEGSRLTVL.

The CDR3 protein is CASSGTSGNTDTQYF. The V and J genes are TRBV2 and TRBJ2-3; TCRdb's D gene call, TRBD2, goes unchecked for lack of DNA. Germline CDR1 is SNHLY and CDR2 is FYNNEI. The CDR3 loop spans 15 amino acids.

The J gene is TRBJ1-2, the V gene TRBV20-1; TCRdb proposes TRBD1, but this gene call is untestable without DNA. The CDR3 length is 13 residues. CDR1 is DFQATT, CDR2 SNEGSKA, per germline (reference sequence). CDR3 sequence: CSARNRDSYGYTF.